The present TCR beta chain was sequenced within a study of CD8 T cells in ankylosing spondylitis. Broader study findings: Reported data indicate significant enrichment of disease-linked clones within matched ankylosing spondylitis synovial fluid.

The CDR3 runs 15 residues. Germline V gene sequence: CDR1 MNHEY, CDR2 SVGEGT. V lost 7 bases and J lost 0, with 13 bases in between. Worth noting for this clonotype: Antigen unknown.

TCRdb reprocessed the 5' RACE reads via MiXCR and lists one record per CDR3 protein. Of roughly 250,000 distinct CDR3 sequences in the sample, around 7.8% were seen once. The genes are TRBV6-2 or TRBV6-3 and TRBJ1-5, with D uncertain. Sequenced: blood, either unsorted or a sorted T cell fraction (not recorded which). This receptor was obtained from a male donor with ankylosing spondylitis or in good health (not recorded which). The CDR3 protein is CASTKSVDSNQPQHF. CDR3 coding DNA: TGTGCCAGCACCAAGAGTGTGGATAGCAATCAGCCCCAGCATTTT.